These T cell receptor beta chains were read from a single sample in a study of brain T cells in children with intractable seizures. Clones were read by immunoSEQ multiplex PCR, and TCRdb kept only the in-frame ones, dropping some. The table has around 100,000 clones, roughly 94% seen once. The starting material was peripheral blood, obtained at surgery. The receptors come from a boy younger than two with hemimegalencephaly and intractable seizures. Each CDR3 is given with its conserved first and last residue. The D gene is left open where the match is weak. The size entry is marked missing in some rows and otherwise reads once, few, many or a size class.

v_gene: TRBV29-1
d_gene: TRBD2
j_gene: TRBJ2-7
abundance: .
CDR3nt: TGCAGCGTTGGGCGACTAGCGAGTTCCTACGAGCAGTACTTC
CDR3aa: CSVGRLASSYEQYF

v_gene: TRBV7-3
d_gene: TRBD2
j_gene: TRBJ2-3
abundance: .
CDR3nt: TGTGCCAGCAGCTTAAAGTTCGGGACTAGCGGTACCCAACGCACAGATACGCAGTATTTT
CDR3aa: CASSLKFGTSGTQRTDTQYF

v_gene: TRBV18
d_gene: .
j_gene: TRBJ1-5
abundance: .
CDR3nt: TGTGCCAGCTCACCACAGCAGCCAGGGCCCCTAAATAGCAATCAGCCCCAGCATTTT
CDR3aa: CASSPQQPGPLNSNQPQHF

v_gene: TRBV30
d_gene: TRBD1
j_gene: TRBJ1-6
abundance: .
CDR3nt: TGTGCCTGGAGTACAGGGGGTGAATCACCCCTCCACTTT
CDR3aa: CAWSTGGESPLHF

v_gene: TRBV9
d_gene: TRBD1
j_gene: TRBJ2-7
abundance: .
CDR3nt: TGTGCCAGCAGCGTGGGACCGACAGGGGGCTCCTACGAGCAGTACTTC
CDR3aa: CASSVGPTGGSYEQYF

v_gene: TRBV27
d_gene: .
j_gene: TRBJ2-7
abundance: .
CDR3nt: TGTGCCAGCAGTTTATCCGGAATTGGGTACGAGCAGTACTTC
CDR3aa: CASSLSGIGYEQYF

v_gene: TRBV10-3
d_gene: .
j_gene: TRBJ1-2
abundance: .
CDR3nt: TGTGCCATCAGTGCGACACAGCTAGTCGTCTATGGCTACACCTTC
CDR3aa: CAISATQLVVYGYTF

v_gene: TRBV20-1
d_gene: .
j_gene: TRBJ2-5
abundance: .
CDR3nt: TGCAGTGCTAGTTCAGGGGCAGAGACCCAGTACTTC
CDR3aa: CSASSGAETQYF

v_gene: TRBV9
d_gene: .
j_gene: TRBJ1-1
abundance: .
CDR3nt: TGTGCCAGCAGCGGCGGAGTGGAAACTGAAGCTTTCTTT
CDR3aa: CASSGGVETEAFF

v_gene: TRBV28
d_gene: TRBD1
j_gene: TRBJ1-6
abundance: .
CDR3nt: TGTGCCAGCAGTCCCCTGACAGGGCGGCATTCACCCCTCCACTTT
CDR3aa: CASSPLTGRHSPLHF

v_gene: TRBV4-2
d_gene: .
j_gene: TRBJ2-7
abundance: .
CDR3nt: TGTGCCAGCAGCCAAGAGGGGTCTAGCTCCTACGAGCAGTACTTC
CDR3aa: CASSQEGSSSYEQYF

v_gene: TRBV10-3
d_gene: TRBD2
j_gene: TRBJ2-1
abundance: .
CDR3nt: TGTGCCATCAGTGGGCCAGCGGGAGAGTTCTGGAATGAGCAGTTCTTC
CDR3aa: CAISGPAGEFWNEQFF

v_gene: TRBV7-9
d_gene: TRBD2
j_gene: TRBJ2-2
abundance: once
CDR3nt: TGTGCCAGCAGGTCTAGCGGGGGCACCGGGGAGCTGTTTTTT
CDR3aa: CASRSSGGTGELFF

v_gene: TRBV27
d_gene: TRBD1
j_gene: TRBJ2-6
abundance: .
CDR3nt: TGTGCCAGCAGTCCAGAGGGACAGATCTCTGGGGCCAACGTCCTGACTTTC
CDR3aa: CASSPEGQISGANVLTF

v_gene: TRBV27
d_gene: TRBD1
j_gene: TRBJ2-3
abundance: .
CDR3nt: TGTGCCAGCAGACAAGGGGGCGCGGGCACAGATACGCAGTATTTT
CDR3aa: CASRQGGAGTDTQYF

v_gene: TRBV5-4
d_gene: .
j_gene: TRBJ2-7
abundance: .
CDR3nt: TGTGCCAGCAGCCCGCGGGGACACCCTTACGAGCAGTACTTC
CDR3aa: CASSPRGHPYEQYF

v_gene: TRBV5-6
d_gene: TRBD1
j_gene: TRBJ1-5
abundance: .
CDR3nt: TGTGCCAGCAGCTTTCGACAGGGACGGGTGAATCAGCCCCAGCATTTT
CDR3aa: CASSFRQGRVNQPQHF

v_gene: TRBV25-1
d_gene: .
j_gene: TRBJ2-3
abundance: .
CDR3nt: TGTGCCAGCAGGATGAAAGATACGCAGTATTTT
CDR3aa: CASRMKDTQYF

v_gene: TRBV2
d_gene: .
j_gene: TRBJ1-4
abundance: .
CDR3nt: TGTGCCAGCAGTGAAGCAGACCTAGAAAAACTGTTTTTT
CDR3aa: CASSEADLEKLFF

v_gene: TRBV20-1
d_gene: .
j_gene: TRBJ2-7
abundance: .
CDR3nt: TGCAGTGCTGCGACAGGCTACGAGCAGTACTTC
CDR3aa: CSAATGYEQYF

v_gene: TRBV19
d_gene: TRBD2
j_gene: TRBJ2-1
abundance: .
CDR3nt: TGTGCCAGTAGTAAACTGGGACTAGCGGGAGTAGTGGGTGAGCAGTTCTTC
CDR3aa: CASSKLGLAGVVGEQFF

v_gene: TRBV9
d_gene: TRBD1
j_gene: TRBJ1-2
abundance: .
CDR3nt: TGTGCCAGCAGCTCAGGGGGTTATGGCTACACCTTC
CDR3aa: CASSSGGYGYTF

v_gene: TRBV6-5
d_gene: .
j_gene: TRBJ2-5
abundance: .
CDR3nt: TGTGCCAGCAGCTCTAACGACAGGCTGCGAGAGACCCAGTACTTC
CDR3aa: CASSSNDRLRETQYF

v_gene: TRBV11-2
d_gene: .
j_gene: TRBJ2-5
abundance: .
CDR3nt: TGTGCCAGCAGCTTAGCAACCCGAGGCTACAAAGAGACCCAGTACTTC
CDR3aa: CASSLATRGYKETQYF

v_gene: TRBV7-6
d_gene: TRBD1
j_gene: TRBJ1-3
abundance: .
CDR3nt: TGTGCCAGCAGCTTAGCGCGTACAGGGGTCCACACCATATATTTT
CDR3aa: CASSLARTGVHTIYF

v_gene: TRBV29-1
d_gene: .
j_gene: TRBJ1-1
abundance: .
CDR3nt: TGCAGCGTTGGGGTAACTGAAGCTTTCTTT
CDR3aa: CSVGVTEAFF

v_gene: TRBV28
d_gene: .
j_gene: TRBJ1-4
abundance: .
CDR3nt: TGTGCCAGCAGTCCCGGGACACTTTTTGCAACTAATGAAAAACTGTTTTTT
CDR3aa: CASSPGTLFATNEKLFF

v_gene: TRBV6-5
d_gene: .
j_gene: TRBJ1-1
abundance: .
CDR3nt: TGTGCCAGCGGCCCCCCGGGGACGCACACTGAAGCTTTCTTT
CDR3aa: CASGPPGTHTEAFF

v_gene: TRBV28
d_gene: .
j_gene: TRBJ2-7
abundance: .
CDR3nt: TGTGCCAGCAGTTTAGCTGGGGCAGGCGAGCAGTACTTC
CDR3aa: CASSLAGAGEQYF

v_gene: TRBV6-6
d_gene: .
j_gene: TRBJ1-5
abundance: .
CDR3nt: TGTGCCAGCAGTGGAGTACGCCAGCCCCAGCATTTT
CDR3aa: CASSGVRQPQHF

v_gene: TRBV28
d_gene: .
j_gene: TRBJ2-7
abundance: .
CDR3nt: TGTGCCAGCAGCCTCAGGAGCCGAGGGGTAGAGCAGTACTTC
CDR3aa: CASSLRSRGVEQYF

v_gene: TRBV5-1
d_gene: .
j_gene: TRBJ1-1
abundance: .
CDR3nt: TGCGCCAGCAGAAGGGGCGCGGTGAACACTGAAGCTTTCTTT
CDR3aa: CASRRGAVNTEAFF

v_gene: TRBV27
d_gene: TRBD1
j_gene: TRBJ2-7
abundance: .
CDR3nt: TGTGCCAGCAGTCGGAGGACAGGCTTTTCGAACTACGAGCAGTACTTC
CDR3aa: CASSRRTGFSNYEQYF

v_gene: TRBV20-1
d_gene: .
j_gene: TRBJ2-7
abundance: .
CDR3nt: TGCAGTGCTAGTAGGCCCGCAACCTACGAGCAGTACTTC
CDR3aa: CSASRPATYEQYF

v_gene: TRBV5-8
d_gene: .
j_gene: TRBJ2-5
abundance: .
CDR3nt: TGTGCCAGCAGCTTGGGACAAGGTTTGGAGACCCAGTACTTC
CDR3aa: CASSLGQGLETQYF

v_gene: TRBV28
d_gene: .
j_gene: TRBJ2-7
abundance: .
CDR3nt: TGTGCCAGCAGTTGGACGGCCGCCTACGAGCAGTACTTC
CDR3aa: CASSWTAAYEQYF

v_gene: TRBV14
d_gene: TRBD1
j_gene: TRBJ1-1
abundance: .
CDR3nt: TGTGCCAGCAGCCTCCGGACAGGGATGGACACTGAAGCTTTCTTT
CDR3aa: CASSLRTGMDTEAFF

v_gene: TRBV4-1
d_gene: .
j_gene: TRBJ2-3
abundance: .
CDR3nt: TGCGCCAGCAGCCAGGCGGGATCAGGTGGAGATACGCAGTATTTT
CDR3aa: CASSQAGSGGDTQYF

v_gene: TRBV6-6
d_gene: .
j_gene: TRBJ2-7
abundance: .
CDR3nt: TGTGCCAGCAGTTACTCGAACTCCTACGAGCAGTACTTC
CDR3aa: CASSYSNSYEQYF

v_gene: TRBV28
d_gene: .
j_gene: TRBJ1-5
abundance: .
CDR3nt: TGTGCCACCCGTCGGGAGATCAATCAGCCCCAGCATTTT
CDR3aa: CATRREINQPQHF

v_gene: TRBV18
d_gene: .
j_gene: TRBJ2-3
abundance: .
CDR3nt: TGTGCCAGCTCACCAGGGGTGAGGACAGATACGCAGTATTTT
CDR3aa: CASSPGVRTDTQYF

v_gene: TRBV4-1
d_gene: TRBD2
j_gene: TRBJ2-1
abundance: .
CDR3nt: TGCGCCAGCACCCGAATGACACTAGCGGGAGGTCGCTCCTACAATGAGCAGTTCTTC
CDR3aa: CASTRMTLAGGRSYNEQFF

v_gene: TRBV4-2
d_gene: .
j_gene: TRBJ2-7
abundance: .
CDR3nt: TGTGCCAGCAGCCCCGAAACAGGGGGGGGGAGCCACGAGCAGTACTTC
CDR3aa: CASSPETGGGSHEQYF

v_gene: TRBV6-5
d_gene: .
j_gene: TRBJ2-3
abundance: .
CDR3nt: TGTGCCAGCAGCCGCGGATCCAGGGATACGCAGTATTTT
CDR3aa: CASSRGSRDTQYF

v_gene: TRBV28
d_gene: TRBD2
j_gene: TRBJ2-6
abundance: .
CDR3nt: TGTGCCAGCAACCGAGCGGGAGGTTTTGGGGCCAACGTCCTGACTTTC
CDR3aa: CASNRAGGFGANVLTF

v_gene: TRBV4-1
d_gene: TRBD2
j_gene: TRBJ2-7
abundance: .
CDR3nt: TGCGCCAGCAGCCAAGATCCCCCCGCGGGAGAGCTGCGTCAGTACTTC
CDR3aa: CASSQDPPAGELRQYF

v_gene: TRBV18
d_gene: .
j_gene: TRBJ2-7
abundance: .
CDR3nt: TGTGCCAGCTCACCACGAAGCGGCGGCGAGCAGTACTTC
CDR3aa: CASSPRSGGEQYF

v_gene: TRBV11-3
d_gene: .
j_gene: TRBJ2-3
abundance: .
CDR3nt: TGTGCCAGCAGCTTGGGCCACTCCACAGATACGCAGTATTTT
CDR3aa: CASSLGHSTDTQYF